These T cell receptor beta chains were read from a single sample in a study of blood T cell repertoires in COVID-19. Generated by immunoSEQ multiplex PCR, the TCRdb table keeps only in-frame clones and is missing some. Of 25,000 to 30,000 clones listed, roughly 89% are singletons. Material: peripheral blood. Every receptor here comes from a human donor in a cohort sampled during active COVID-19. The conserved cysteine and the conserved F or W are not part of the CDR3 here.

TRBJ2-7 | TRBV7-3 | ASSLGQGAGEQY
TRBJ2-3 | TRBV3-1/TRBV3-2 | ASSPIDGEDTQY
TRBJ2-3 | TRBV9 | ASSPRGGGRTDTQY
TRBJ2-1 | TRBV11-2 | ASHRLSGANEQF
TRBJ1-5 | TRBV19 | ASSHTGGSGNQPQH
TRBJ2-3 | TRBV5-6 | ASSLGLARSDTQY
TRBJ2-1 | TRBV2 | ASSEEAGGTNEQF
TRBJ2-5 | TRBV27 | ASSLDRSQPQTQY
TRBJ2-5 | TRBV19 | ASSMNRQSQETQY
TRBJ1-1 | TRBV21-1 | ASEGKGDTEAF
TRBJ2-3 | TRBV7-9 | ASSPYGSSTDTQY
TRBJ2-7 | TRBV7-2 | ASSLRPDRVYEQY
TRBJ2-3 | TRBV28 | ASSLSGRGPTDTQY
TRBJ2-1 | TRBV7-9 | ASSKGGQNYNEQF
TRBJ2-1 | TRBV7-2 | ASSLGGGNYNEQF
TRBJ2-5 | TRBV19 | ASSTPLGGTETQY
TRBJ1-4 | TRBV4-2 | ASSQLDLEGKLF
TRBJ2-7 | TRBV11-3 | ASSLLGQGDDEQY
TRBJ1-1 | TRBV28 | ASSRGTGGKAEAF
TRBJ2-7 | TRBV6-1 | ASSEAPRVMNEQY
TRBJ2-3 | TRBV2 | ASRRDRPTDTQY
TRBJ1-4 | TRBV7-2 | ASSPGDRGIEKLF
TRBJ2-5 | TRBV10-1 | ASSEGREKETQY
TRBJ2-1 | TRBV18 | ASSPQPGGITYNEQF
TRBJ1-6 | TRBV5-1 | ASSLAQGGIYNSPLH
TRBJ2-5 | TRBV6-5 | ASILGTSRETQY
TRBJ1-5 | TRBV27 | ASKSVAGAGQPQH
TRBJ1-6 | TRBV7-2 | ASSHGQGQGSPLH
TRBJ1-4 | TRBV5-8 | ASSNTGGSEKLF
TRBJ2-1 | TRBV11-3 | ASSLPGYNEQF
TRBJ2-2 | TRBV5-1 | ASKLGTSGGPNTGELF
TRBJ2-1 | TRBV19 | ASSIEAPGLVTYNEQF
TRBJ2-1 | TRBV19 | ASNLGQGGRNEQF